What follows are 17 T cell receptor beta chains derived from one specimen sequenced in a study of blood T cells in healthy people across ages. PCR was performed a second time for about 6 to 12 cycles using a sample-barcoded 5' primer and a J-beta primer mix. MiXCR, run by TCRdb on the 5' RACE reads, gives a single entry per CDR3 protein. The table lists 720,000 or so distinct CDR3 sequences, over 40% of them singletons, with 30% in the top ten. Sequencing was performed on blood. All receptors derive from an older man in good health.

The chain is built from TRBV7-2 and TRBJ2-3; the match to TRBD2 covers 9 bases. The V and J ends lost 0 bases and 2 bases, in that order; junction bases with no gene match: 12. The CDR3 runs 19 residues. In germline, CDR1 is SGHTA, CDR2 FQGNSA. The CDR3, as DNA: TGTGCCAGCAGCTTAGCCTTTCCTGGAGCGGGGGGCCTCACAGATACGCAGTATTTT. Protein sequence: CASSLAFPGAGGLTDTQYF.

The genes are TRBV12-3 or TRBV12-4 and TRBJ2-2; D call uncertain. The CDR3 totals 12 residues. Trimming took 3 bases from V and 3 from J, leaving 2 bases between them. The DNA for the CDR3 is TGTGCCAGCAGTTTTGACACCGGGGAGCTGTTTTTT. Protein product: CASSFDTGELFF.

This chain connects TRBV6-2 or TRBV6-3 to TRBJ2-3, with a weak D call TRBD1 (6 bases). CDR1 is MNHEY and CDR2 is SVGEGT in the germline V gene. This CDR3 has 16 amino acids. The V and J ends lost 0 bases and 11 bases respectively, with 21 bases between them. CDR3 in amino acids: CASSYSTTGQNNEQYF. The DNA for the CDR3 is TGTGCCAGCAGTTACTCGACGACAGGACAGAACAATGAGCAGTATTTT.

The chain recombines TRBV7-3 with TRBJ2-1, with 7 bases aligning to TRBD1. After removal of 6 bases from V and 16 bases from J, the junction contained 21 bases not matched to a gene. The CDR3 consists of 15 residues. The germline V gene encodes CDR1 SGHTA and CDR2 FQGTGA. CDR3 sequence reads: CASSLTGSGQNERFF. Here the CDR3 DNA reads TGTGCCAGCAGTCTGACAGGGTCAGGGCAGAATGAGCGCTTCTTC. Supplemented by reference TRBV7-3 and TRBJ2-1, the full variable domain reads GAGVSQTPSNKVTEKGKYVELRCDPISGHTALYWYRQSLGQGPEFLIYFQGTGAADDSGLPNDRFFAVRPEGSVSTLKIQRTERGDSAVYLCASSLTGSGQNERFFGPGTRLTVL.

This clonotype has only a few counts. This chain uses TRBV20-1 with TRBJ1-5, with a possible D match to TRBD1 (5 bases). The V and J ends lost 3 bases and 7 bases respectively, with 16 bases between them. Germline CDR1 DFQATT, CDR2 SNEGSKA (reference sequence). This CDR3 region has 14 residues. The CDR3, as DNA: TGCAGTGCTAGCCACACAGGTTCCGGACAGCCCCAGCATTTT. Its protein product is CSASHTGSGQPQHF.

This clonotype was detected ten times or more. The J gene is TRBJ2-5, the V gene TRBV18, with D uncertain. The CDR3 covers 11 residues. CDR1 and CDR2 from the germline V gene are KGHSH and LQKENI. V dropped 5 bases and J dropped 1 base, with 2 bases sitting between them. The CDR3 protein is CASSAQETQYF. The CDR3 DNA is TGTGCCAGCTCAGCCCAAGAGACCCAGTACTTC. Full variable domain (remainder filled in from reference TRBV18 and TRBJ2-5): NAGVMQNPRHLVRRRGQEARLRCSPMKGHSHVYWYRQLPEEGLKFMVYLQKENIIDESGMPKERFSAEFPKEGPSILRIQQVVRGDSAAYFCASSAQETQYFGPGTRLLVL.

The rearrangement uses TRBV24-1 and TRBJ2-5; no reliable D call. Germline V gene sequence: CDR1 KGHDR, CDR2 SFDVKD. Trimming stripped 6 bases from V and 3 bases from J, with 13 bases between. The CDR3 spans 14 residues. DNA for the CDR3: TGTGCCACCAGTCGCCTGGGCGACGAAGAGACCCAGTACTTC. Its protein product is CATSRLGDEETQYF.

This sequence joins TRBV12-3 or TRBV12-4 and TRBJ2-7; unclear D gene. V gave up 3 bases and J gave up 0 bases, with 15 bases separating them. This CDR3 comprises 16 residues. The CDR3 spells CASSFEFASDSYEQYF. As DNA, the CDR3 is TGTGCCAGCAGTTTTGAATTCGCGTCAGACTCCTACGAGCAGTACTTC.

This clonotype came up many times. J is TRBJ2-5 and V is TRBV7-2; the D gene is possibly TRBD2 (5 bases). Germline-derived CDR1 and CDR2 are SGHTA and FQGNSA. The CDR3 loop spans 14 amino acids. Trimming removed 0 bases at V and 5 bases at J, with 10 bases between. CDR3 in amino acids: CASSLAGSRETQYF. The CDR3 DNA reads TGTGCCAGCAGCTTAGCAGGGAGTCGTGAGACCCAGTACTTC.

V and J are TRBV20-1 and TRBJ2-7; 7 bases align to TRBD2. Germline CDR1 reads DFQATT; CDR2 reads SNEGSKA (reference sequence). This CDR3 has 14 amino acids. V was pared by 1 base and J by 7 bases, with 10 bases of the junction left unmatched. CDR3 residues: CSARASGQDGEQYF. In nucleotides, the CDR3 is TGCAGTGCTAGAGCTAGCGGTCAAGATGGGGAGCAGTACTTC.

The J gene is TRBJ2-5, the V gene TRBV12-3 or TRBV12-4; perhaps D is TRBD1 or TRBD2 (6 bases each). The J call is uncertain, as TRBJ2-7 better fits the DNA end. The CDR3 has 13 amino acids. The CDR3 reads CASSFGGEYEQYF. In DNA form, the CDR3 reads TGTGCCAGCAGTTTCGGGGGCGAGTACGAGCAGTACTTC.

The J gene is TRBJ2-3, the V gene TRBV7-9, with TRBD1 matching 10 bases. With 5 bases clipped from V and 6 bases from J, the junction kept 8 bases outside the gene matches. Germline CDR1 SEHNR, CDR2 FQNEAQ (reference sequence). The CDR3 is 15 residues long. In DNA form, the CDR3 reads TGTGCCAGCAGCGATCGACAGGGGGCGGCGGATACGCAGTATTTT. Translation gives CASSDRQGAADTQYF.

The CDR3 nucleotides are TGTGCCAGCAAGCGGCGCGGAGGGGTTGGAGCCAAAAACATTCAGTACTTC. Amino acids: CASKRRGGVGAKNIQYF. V is TRBV6-2 or TRBV6-3 and J is TRBJ2-4, with D perhaps TRBD2 (6 bases). V dropped 7 bases and J dropped 0 bases, with 19 bases sitting between them. Germline CDR1 is MNHEY and CDR2 is SVGEGT. The CDR3 loop spans 17 amino acids.

This clonotype was counted only a few times. This rearrangement joins TRBV5-1 to TRBJ2-7, with a tentative D call TRBD2 (6 bases). Germline CDR1 SGHRS, CDR2 YFSETQ. The germline V and J ends were trimmed by 5 bases and 7 bases, with 16 bases remaining between them. The CDR3 loop spans 13 amino acids. CDR3 sequence: CASRAEGYNEQYF. The CDR3 DNA reads as TGCGCCAGCAGGGCGGAGGGGTACAATGAGCAGTACTTC.

The rearrangement uses TRBV10-1 and TRBJ2-3, with D maybe TRBD1 (6 bases). The CDR3 runs to 14 residues. Trimming took off 2 bases at V and 3 bases at J, with 9 bases between the two ends. CDR1 and CDR2 from the germline V gene are WNHNN and SYGVQD (reference sequence). CDR3 DNA: TGCGCCAGCAGTGAGAACAGGGCTACAGATACGCAGTATTTT. Its protein product is CASSENRATDTQYF.

This clonotype was observed once. The chain is built from TRBV6-2 or TRBV6-3 and TRBJ2-3, with TRBD2 identical over 13 bases. Losses at the gene ends were 6 bases for V and 11 bases for J; bases not matched to a gene: 14. The CDR3 is 16 amino acids. Germline V CDR1 and CDR2: MNHEY, SVGEGT. The chain's CDR3 is CASSQGLAGTGGMQYF. CDR3 coding DNA: TGTGCCAGCAGCCAGGGACTAGCGGGAACCGGGGGCATGCAGTATTTT.

This clonotype was seen a handful of times. The genes are TRBV3-1 and TRBJ2-5, with D unresolved. The V gene lost 7 bases and the J gene lost 6 bases, with 12 bases spanning the gap. CDR1 and CDR2 from the germline V gene are LGHDT and YNNKEL (reference sequence). The CDR3 sequence is 12 residues long. The CDR3 region is CASTRNMQTQYF. CDR3 DNA sequence: TGTGCCAGCACCCGAAACATGCAGACCCAGTACTTC.